Listed here is a single T cell receptor (beta chain). These data are taken from a study of T cells after yellow fever vaccination. Trimming took 4 bases from V and 6 from J; bases not matched to a gene: 10. CDR1 and CDR2 (germline): SGHVS, FQNEAQ. CDR3 length: 16 residues. A single record per CDR3 protein comes from TCRdb applying MiXCR to the 5' RACE reads. This sample has a few hundred thousand distinct CDR3 sequences, with about 7.8% found just once. The specimen was PBMCs, collected about 41 days after the first yellow fever vaccination. The receptor was isolated from a man between 18 and 35 years old who received the YFV17D yellow fever vaccine. This chain connects TRBV7-8 to TRBJ2-2, with 8 bases that match TRBD2. This CDR3 reads CASSSGYRGGPGELFF. CDR3 in DNA: TGTGCCAGCAGCTCTGGATACCGGGGGGGGCCCGGGGAGCTGTTTTTT. The full variable domain, in which reference TRBV7-8 and TRBJ2-2 provide the parts outside the CDR3, is GAGVSQSPRYKVAKRGQDVALRCDPISGHVSLFWYQQALGQGPEFLTYFQNEAQLDKSGLPSDRFFAERPEGSVSTLKIQRTQQEDSAVYLCASSSGYRGGPGELFFGEGSRLTVL.